Below, 14 T cell receptor beta chains from the same sample are listed, as sequenced in a study of T cell responses to AZD1222 COVID-19 vaccine. Some clones are missing from TCRdb's copy, which holds only in-frame ones; the method was immunoSEQ multiplex PCR. The sample lists about 180,000 clones, almost 90% occurring once. Sequences were derived from peripheral blood, sampled on day 0 of AZD1222 vaccination. These receptors were taken from an adult in good health.

The chain has TRBV2 and TRBJ2-1, with D perhaps assigned TRBD1 or TRBD2 (5 bases each). Germline CDR1 SNHLY, CDR2 FYNNEI. With 2 bases removed from V and 9 bases from J, the gap between germline ends came to 11 bases. The CDR3 has 13 amino acids. This CDR3 reads CASSERGGAEQFF. The CDR3 DNA reads as TGTGCCAGCAGTGAACGGGGCGGCGCTGAGCAGTTCTTC.

This chain joins TRBV29-1 and TRBJ1-5; D ambiguous. Germline V gene lookup returns CDR1 SQVTM and CDR2 ANQGSEA. The CDR3 covers 10 residues. Trimming took 7 bases from V and 9 from J, leaving 10 bases between them. The CDR3 loop reads CSARDPPQHF. The CDR3, as DNA: TGCAGCGCCCGAGATCCGCCCCAGCATTTT.

The rearrangement links TRBV4-1 to TRBJ1-5; D not certain. Trimming took off 5 bases at V and 0 bases at J, with 8 bases between the two ends. CDR1 is MGHRA and CDR2 is YSYEKL in the germline V gene. The CDR3 covers 14 residues. The CDR3: CASSWVDSNQPQHF. As DNA, the CDR3 is TGCGCCAGCAGCTGGGTCGATAGCAATCAGCCCCAGCATTTT.

Remarks on this clone: One end of the junction varies from germline; a read error may be responsible. The chain couples TRBV3-1 (or the pseudogene TRBV3-2) to TRBJ2-2, with TRBD1 matching 9 bases. CDR1 is LGHDT, CDR2 YNNKEL, per germline (reference sequence). The CDR3 sequence is 18 residues long. The DNA for the CDR3 is TGTGCCAGCAGCCAAAACCCATCAGGACAGGGGAACGCCGGGGAGCTGTTTTTT. Its protein is CASSQNPSGQGNAGELFF.

Notes on this clone: At one end, the junction sequence differs from germline, possibly due to a read error. The J gene is TRBJ2-3, the V gene TRBV24-1; 7 bases align to TRBD1. In germline, CDR1 is KGHDR, CDR2 SFDVKD. The CDR3 spans 18 residues. CDR3 amino acids: CATSDLPDRAGGADPQYF. Written as DNA, the CDR3 is TGTGCCACCAGTGACCTACCCGACAGGGCTGGTGGGGCAGATCCGCAGTATTTT.

The genes are TRBV3-1 (or the pseudogene TRBV3-2) and TRBJ2-1; TRBD2 agrees at 10 bases. The germline V gene encodes CDR1 LGHDT and CDR2 YNNKEL (reference sequence). The length of the CDR3 is 17 residues. The V and J ends lost 0 bases and 8 bases, in that order; junction bases with no gene match: 10. CDR3 bases: TGTGCCAGCAGCCAAGAAACCCCCAGCGGGGGGGCGCATGAGCAGTTCTTC. Translated: CASSQETPSGGAHEQFF.

This chain connects TRBV2 to TRBJ2-7; TRBD2 aligns across 13 bases. The CDR3 contains 15 residues. In germline, CDR1 is SNHLY, CDR2 FYNNEI. V gave up 6 bases and J gave up 7 bases; unmatched junction bases: 9. CDR3 region: CASRGLAGARREQYF. The CDR3 coding sequence is TGTGCCAGCAGAGGACTAGCGGGGGCCAGAAGGGAGCAGTACTTC.

V usage is TRBV30 and J usage is TRBJ1-5; D gene ambiguous. This CDR3 is built from 14 residues. Per germline, CDR1 GTSNPN and CDR2 SVGIG (reference sequence). The V end was cut by 2 bases, the J end by 5 bases, with 13 bases between. The CDR3 region is CAWSNGREYQPQHF. CDR3 DNA sequence: TGTGCCTGGAGTAACGGGCGGGAGTATCAGCCCCAGCATTTT.

V usage is TRBV4-3 and J usage is TRBJ1-6, with no clear D. CDR1 and CDR2 (germline): LGHNA, YSLEER. V lost 3 bases, J lost 8 bases, and 14 bases lay in between. The CDR3 extends over 15 amino acids. CDR3 residues: CASSQREGGDSPLHF. CDR3 DNA sequence: TGCGCCAGCAGCCAGAGGGAGGGAGGTGATTCACCCCTCCACTTT.

The rearrangement links TRBV30 to TRBJ2-7, with 11 bases aligning to TRBD1. With 0 bases clipped from V and 4 bases from J, the junction kept 2 bases outside the gene matches. CDR3 size: 14 residues. CDR1 and CDR2 from the germline V gene are GTSNPN and SVGIG (reference sequence). CDR3 loop: CAWSVRDRGYEQYF. The CDR3 nucleotides are TGTGCCTGGAGTGTACGGGACAGGGGGTACGAGCAGTACTTC.

The V call is TRBV11-2, the J call TRBJ2-1; 13 bases align to TRBD2. V lost 1 base, J lost 3 bases, and 3 bases stayed unmatched. The CDR3 loop spans 17 amino acids. Per germline, CDR1 SGHAT and CDR2 FQNNGV. The DNA for the CDR3 is TGTGCCAGCAGCTTAGGACTAGCGGGGGGACACTACAATGAGCAGTTCTTC. Its translation: CASSLGLAGGHYNEQFF.

The chain employs TRBV18 and TRBJ1-2, with D possibly matching TRBD1 (5 bases). Looked up from germline, CDR1 is KGHSH and CDR2 is LQKENI. V dropped 5 bases and J dropped 3 bases, with 16 bases sitting between them. There are 15 residues in the CDR3. CDR3 loop: CASSSSIQDHYGYTF. The CDR3 DNA sequence: TGTGCCAGCTCATCATCGATACAGGACCACTATGGCTACACCTTC.

The genes are TRBV12-3 or TRBV12-4 and TRBJ2-2; D ambiguous. V was pared by 5 bases and J by 5 bases, with 9 bases between. This CDR3 is built from 13 residues. This CDR3 reads CASSIGLTGELFF. The CDR3 coding sequence is TGTGCCAGCAGTATAGGGTTGACCGGGGAGCTGTTTTTT.

The chain carries TRBV7-9 and TRBJ1-1; D is undetermined. The CDR3 covers 11 residues. From germline, CDR1 is SEHNR and CDR2 FQNEAQ (reference sequence). V lost 6 bases to trimming and J lost 1 base, with 3 bases between them. The CDR3 DNA sequence: TGTGCCAGCAGGGGGAACACTGAAGCTTTCTTT. This sequence encodes CASRGNTEAFF. The full variable domain, rest sourced from reference TRBV7-9 and TRBJ1-1, is DTGVSQNPRHKITKRGQNVTFRCDPISEHNRLYWYRQTLGQGPEFLTYFQNEAQLEKSRLLSDRFSAERPKGSFSTLEIQRTEQGDSAMYLCASRGNTEAFFGQGTRLTVV.